The 21 T cell receptor beta chains presented below share a single source sample, sequenced in a study of T cell responses to AZD1222 COVID-19 vaccine. Only in-frame clones appear in the TCRdb table, and some are missing; sequencing was by immunoSEQ multiplex PCR. The sample shows about 130,000 clones, 92% of them seen only once. The source was peripheral blood, collected on day 0 of AZD1222 vaccination. The receptors were sampled from an adult in good health.

This chain connects TRBV18 to TRBJ1-3; no definite D call. Between the trimmed V and J ends, which lost 3 bases and 7 bases, there was a span of 10 bases. This CDR3 spans 13 amino acids. CDR1 is KGHSH and CDR2 is LQKENI in the germline V gene. CDR3 nucleotides: TGTGCCAGCTCACCCGAGCGTACGAACACCATATATTTT. Amino acids: CASSPERTNTIYF.

J is TRBJ1-2 and V is TRBV10-3; tentatively, D is TRBD1 (5 bases). This CDR3 has 15 amino acids. V lost 0 bases, J lost 3 bases, and 11 bases lay in between. CDR1 and CDR2 from the germline V gene are ENHRY and SYGVKD. The CDR3 protein is CAISESSQGDYGYTF. CDR3 DNA: TGTGCCATCAGTGAGTCGAGCCAGGGAGACTATGGCTACACCTTC.

This sequence joins TRBV25-1 and TRBJ2-1; D may be TRBD1 (5 bases). The germline V gene has CDR1 MGHDK and CDR2 SYGVNS. The CDR3 sequence is 13 residues long. Trimming left V 3 bases short and J 4 bases short, with 7 bases between. CDR3 nucleotide sequence: TGTGCCAGCAGTGACAAGGGGTACAATGAGCAGTTCTTC. This sequence encodes CASSDKGYNEQFF.

V and J are TRBV7-2 and TRBJ2-7, with D maybe TRBD2 (6 bases). The germline V gene has CDR1 SGHTA and CDR2 FQGNSA. The germline V and J ends were trimmed by 1 base and 6 bases, with 19 bases remaining between them. The CDR3 loop spans 16 amino acids. The CDR3 DNA follows: TGTGCCAGCAGCTTAGTCGAGGTCGGGCGGGGAGGCGAGCAGTACTTC. Residues: CASSLVEVGRGGEQYF. The full variable domain, rest sourced from reference TRBV7-2 and TRBJ2-7, is GAGVSQSPSNKVTEKGKDVELRCDPISGHTALYWYRQSLGQGLEFLIYFQGNSAPDKSGLPSDRFSAERTGGSVSTLTIQRTQQEDSAVYLCASSLVEVGRGGEQYFGPGTRLTVT.

The rearrangement uses TRBV5-4 and TRBJ2-5; D possibly corresponds to TRBD2 (6 bases). The germline gives CDR1 SGHNT, CDR2 YYREEE (reference sequence). CDR3 length: 14 amino acids. V shed 1 base and J shed 2 bases, with 9 bases lying between them. CDR3 sequence (DNA): TGTGCCAGCAGCTTGACTGCGGGGCAAGAGACCCAGTACTTC. This gives the protein CASSLTAGQETQYF. The complete variable domain, with remaining parts taken from reference TRBV5-4 and TRBJ2-5, reads ETGVTQSPTHLIKTRGQQVTLRCSSQSGHNTVSWYQQALGQGPQFIFQYYREEENGRGNFPPRFSGLQFPNYSSELNVNALELDDSALYLCASSLTAGQETQYFGPGTRLLVL.

This clone showed up just once. Here the CDR3 DNA reads TGTGCCATCAGTGAGAGGGAAACCTATGGCTACACCTTC. This gives the protein CAISERETYGYTF. J is TRBJ1-2 and V is TRBV10-3; D is unresolved. V was cut by 2 bases and J by 4 bases, with 8 bases left in between. Germline V lookup: CDR1 ENHRY, CDR2 SYGVKD. The CDR3 has 13 amino acids.

With regard to this clone: Different DNA sequences within this sample yield the same CDR3. This sequence joins TRBV3-1 (or the pseudogene TRBV3-2) and TRBJ1-5; no firm D call. Germline CDR1 reads LGHDT; CDR2 reads YNNKEL (reference sequence). Trimming removed 1 base at V and 5 bases at J, with 3 bases between. CDR3 length: 12 amino acids. CDR3 region: CASSQGDQPQHF. The CDR3 DNA follows: TGTGCCAGCAGCCAAGGGGATCAGCCCCAGCATTTT.

The chain links TRBV12-3 or TRBV12-4 to TRBJ1-5, with 8 bases lining up with TRBD1. The J segment lost 6 bases and the V segment lost 6 bases, leaving 4 bases of the junction unmatched. The CDR3 contains 13 residues. The CDR3 coding sequence is TGTGCCAGCAGAGGGACAGGAAGTCAGCCCCAGCATTTT. It yields the protein CASRGTGSQPQHF.

The genes are TRBV15 and TRBJ1-1; no firm D call. V lost 0 bases and J lost 4, with 6 bases in between. Looked up from germline, CDR1 is LNHNV and CDR2 is YYDKDF (reference sequence). The CDR3 loop spans 13 amino acids. The CDR3 sequence is CATSRDRTTEAFF. Here the CDR3 DNA reads TGTGCCACCAGCAGAGATCGGACCACTGAAGCTTTCTTT. Full variable domain (outside the CDR3, taken from reference TRBV15 and TRBJ1-1): DAMVIQNPRYQVTQFGKPVTLSCSQTLNHNVMYWYQQKSSQAPKLLFHYYDKDFNNEADTPDNFQSRRPNTSFCFLDIRSPGLGDTAMYLCATSRDRTTEAFFGQGTRLTVV.

This clone was detected only once. The CDR3 region is CASSFFAGAPTNTQYF. The CDR3, as DNA: TGCGCCAGCAGCTTTTTTGCGGGTGCGCCGACAAATACGCAGTATTTT. The chain uses TRBV5-1 and TRBJ2-3, with a weak D call TRBD2 (5 bases). Germline-derived CDR1 and CDR2 are SGHRS and YFSETQ. CDR3 size: 16 residues. Trimming stripped 2 bases from V and 7 bases from J, with 20 bases between.

The chain is built from TRBV4-3 and TRBJ1-1; 12 bases are a match to TRBD1. V was clipped by 0 bases and J by 11 bases; unmatched bases: 10. This CDR3 has 16 amino acids. Per the germline V gene, CDR1 is LGHNA and CDR2 is YSLEER. Here the CDR3 reads CASSQEPGQGAVKAFF. CDR3 coding DNA: TGCGCCAGCAGCCAAGAGCCGGGACAGGGGGCCGTGAAGGCTTTCTTT.

The V gene is TRBV19, the J gene TRBJ1-2; 12 nucleotides align to TRBD1. The germline CDR1 and CDR2 sequences are LNHDA and SQIVND (reference sequence). The CDR3 runs to 15 residues. With 3 bases clipped from V and 5 bases from J, the junction kept 4 bases outside the gene matches. CDR3 nucleotides: TGTGCCAGTAGTATCGGGACAGGGGGCTTTTATGGCTACACCTTC. It specifies CASSIGTGGFYGYTF. Looking up the rest from reference TRBV19 and TRBJ1-2 gives the full variable domain: DGGITQSPKYLFRKEGQNVTLSCEQNLNHDAMYWYRQDPGQGLRLIYYSQIVNDFQKGDIAEGYSVSREKKESFPLTVTSAQKNPTAFYLCASSIGTGGFYGYTFGSGTRLTVV.

The rearrangement joins TRBV6-5 to TRBJ2-7; D not resolved. The CDR3 runs 13 residues. From germline, CDR1 is MNHEY and CDR2 SVGAGI. V lost 6 bases and J lost 2, with 11 bases in between. The CDR3 loop reads CASRQPPTYEQYF. In nucleotides, the CDR3 is TGTGCCAGCAGGCAGCCCCCAACCTACGAGCAGTACTTC.

The rearrangement joins TRBV6-2 or TRBV6-3 to TRBJ1-1; D unresolved. CDR1 MNHEY and CDR2 SVGEGT come from the germline V gene. The CDR3 spans 14 residues. Trimming took 4 bases from V and 8 from J, leaving 17 bases between them. The chain's CDR3 is CASSSISFEREAFF. CDR3 nucleotide sequence: TGTGCCAGCAGTTCTATAAGCTTCGAGCGAGAAGCTTTCTTT.

V and J are TRBV24-1 and TRBJ2-3; 10 bases are a match to TRBD1. Unmatched junction bases numbered 7, after V lost 4 bases and J lost 4 bases. The CDR3 spans 16 residues. In germline, CDR1 is KGHDR, CDR2 SFDVKD. For the CDR3, the DNA is TGTGCCACCAGTGACCCCGGGACAGGGGTTGCAGATACGCAGTATTTT. Translating gives CATSDPGTGVADTQYF.

The V gene is TRBV6-5, the J gene TRBJ1-1; D is unresolved. Germline loops: CDR1 MNHEY, CDR2 SVGAGI. Trimming removed 6 bases from V and 6 bases from J, with 14 bases in between. The CDR3 length is 13 residues. The CDR3 region has the DNA TGTGCCAGCAGCCCGTCGGGCTACTCTGAAGCTTTCTTT. Its protein is CASSPSGYSEAFF.

The DNA of the CDR3 is TGCAGCGGACAGGGGTGGAATGAGCAGTTCTTC. Its translation is CSGQGWNEQFF. The chain uses TRBV20-1 and TRBJ2-1; 9 bases line up with TRBD1. The CDR3 covers 11 residues. Germline assignment: CDR1 DFQATT and CDR2 SNEGSKA (reference sequence).

This clone was seen a single time. CDR3 coding DNA: TGCAGTCGAGGGGGTAGGAACATTCAGTACTTC. It is translated as CSRGGRNIQYF. The J gene is TRBJ2-4, the V gene TRBV20-1; D may be TRBD1 (6 bases). V lost 8 bases, J lost 7 bases, and 12 bases lay in between. This CDR3 spans 11 amino acids. Germline V gene sequence: CDR1 DFQATT, CDR2 SNEGSKA (reference sequence).

CDR3 sequence reads: CASSGQGNSPLHF. The CDR3 bases are TGTGCCAGCTCTGGACAGGGGAATTCACCCCTCCACTTT. This sequence joins TRBV9 and TRBJ1-6; 9 bases are a match to TRBD1. Germline CDR1 and CDR2: SGDLS and YYNGEE. V gave up 7 bases and J gave up 7 bases; unmatched junction bases: 3. The CDR3 extends over 13 amino acids.

This clone was recorded once. V is TRBV19 and J is TRBJ1-2; 8 positions agree with TRBD1. Unmatched junction bases numbered 8, after V lost 4 bases and J lost 4 bases. CDR1 is LNHDA and CDR2 is SQIVND in the germline V gene (reference sequence). The CDR3 totals 15 residues. The CDR3 coding sequence is TGTGCCAGTAGTAGGTACAGGGGGGAGGGCTATGGCTACACCTTC. Translating it yields CASSRYRGEGYGYTF.

The CDR3 DNA reads as TGCGCCAGCGGGCGGGGGTTAAGGGCTAGCAATCAGCCCCAGCATTTT. Amino acids: CASGRGLRASNQPQHF. V usage is TRBV10-2 and J usage is TRBJ1-5; maybe TRBD1 (5 bases). The CDR3 is 16 amino acids. V lost 8 bases to trimming and J lost 0 bases, with 17 bases between them. From germline, CDR1 is WSHSY and CDR2 SAAADI.